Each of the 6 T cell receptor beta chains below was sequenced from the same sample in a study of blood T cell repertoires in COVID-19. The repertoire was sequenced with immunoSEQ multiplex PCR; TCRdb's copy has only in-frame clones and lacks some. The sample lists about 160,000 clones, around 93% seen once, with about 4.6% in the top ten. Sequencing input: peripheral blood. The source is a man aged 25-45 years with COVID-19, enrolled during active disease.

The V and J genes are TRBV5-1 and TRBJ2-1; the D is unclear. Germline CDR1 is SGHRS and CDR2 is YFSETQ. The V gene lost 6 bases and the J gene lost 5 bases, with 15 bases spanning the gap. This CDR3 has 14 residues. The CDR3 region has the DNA TGCGCCAGCAACAAACCCGATACCCACAATGAGCAGTTCTTC. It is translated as CASNKPDTHNEQFF.

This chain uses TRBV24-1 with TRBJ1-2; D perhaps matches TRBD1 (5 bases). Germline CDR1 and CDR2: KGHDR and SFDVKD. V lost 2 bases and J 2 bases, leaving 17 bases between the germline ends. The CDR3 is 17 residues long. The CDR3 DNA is TGTGCCACCAGTGATTCTACAGGACCCGGGTTGAACTATGGCTACACCTTC. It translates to CATSDSTGPGLNYGYTF.

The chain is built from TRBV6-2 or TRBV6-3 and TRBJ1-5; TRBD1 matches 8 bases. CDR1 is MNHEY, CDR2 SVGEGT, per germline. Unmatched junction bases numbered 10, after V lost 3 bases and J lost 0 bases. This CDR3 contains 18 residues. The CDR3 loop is CASSYRLGQGDSNQPQHF. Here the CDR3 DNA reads TGTGCCAGCAGTTATCGCCTCGGACAGGGAGATAGCAATCAGCCCCAGCATTTT.

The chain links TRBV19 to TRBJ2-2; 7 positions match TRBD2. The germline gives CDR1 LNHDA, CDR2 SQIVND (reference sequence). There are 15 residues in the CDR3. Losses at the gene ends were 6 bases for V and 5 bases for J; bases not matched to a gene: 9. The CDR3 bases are TGTGCCAGTAGGACCTCCGGGACTACTACCGGGGAGCTGTTTTTT. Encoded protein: CASRTSGTTTGELFF.

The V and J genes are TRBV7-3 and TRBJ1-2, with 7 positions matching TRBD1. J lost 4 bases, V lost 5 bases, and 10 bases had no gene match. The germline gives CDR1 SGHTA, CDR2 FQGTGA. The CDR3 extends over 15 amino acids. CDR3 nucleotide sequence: TGTGCCAGCAGCCCAGGGACAGCAGGGGCCTATGGCTACACCTTC. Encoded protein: CASSPGTAGAYGYTF.

CDR3 sequence reads: CASSQGRAYSGNTIYF. CDR3 bases: TGTGCCAGCAGCCAGGGTCGGGCCTACTCTGGAAACACCATATATTTT. V usage is TRBV5-5 and J usage is TRBJ1-3, with D tentatively TRBD1 (5 bases). Germline CDR1 reads SGHKS; CDR2 reads YYEKEE (reference sequence). Trimming removed 4 bases at V and 0 bases at J, with 14 bases between. There are 16 residues in the CDR3.